The 5 T cell receptor beta chains in this list originate from one sample, sequenced in a study of blood T cell repertoires in COVID-19. TCRdb's copy holds only in-frame clones and misses some; the assay was immunoSEQ multiplex PCR. The sample has about 150,000 clones; around four fifths are singletons. Sequenced sample: PBMCs or T cells enriched from blood (not recorded which). These receptors were obtained from a middle-aged woman who had recovered from COVID-19.

The rearrangement uses TRBV6-5 and TRBJ1-5; no firm D call. The CDR3 has 11 residues. V shed 5 bases and J shed 9 bases, with 8 bases lying between them. Germline CDR1 MNHEY, CDR2 SVGAGI. CDR3 DNA: TGTGCCAGCAGTAACCCCGGGCCCCAGCATTTT. It yields the protein CASSNPGPQHF.

Turning to this clone: This same CDR3 is encoded by further DNA sequences in the sample. The V gene is TRBV30, the J gene TRBJ1-5; D is ambiguous. The CDR3 spans 14 residues. Germline CDR1 reads GTSNPN; CDR2 reads SVGIG (reference sequence). Trimming removed 1 base from V and 3 bases from J, with 10 bases in between. In nucleotides, the CDR3 is TGTGCCTGGAGTGGTGCAGATTACAATCAGCCCCAGCATTTT. This gives the protein CAWSGADYNQPQHF.

The genes are TRBV30 and TRBJ1-1, with D hard to call. The germline gives CDR1 GTSNPN, CDR2 SVGIG (reference sequence). Deletions cut 6 bases from V and 5 bases from J, with 10 bases between. CDR3 size: 11 residues. Here the CDR3 DNA reads TGTGCCTGCGCCCCCGGGACTGAAGCTTTCTTT. Translated, it gives CACAPGTEAFF.

The CDR3 nucleotides read TGTGCCAGCAGTCAGACAGGGGGGATTAATGAAAAACTGTTTTTT. This codes for CASSQTGGINEKLFF. The gene calls are TRBV28 and TRBJ1-4; 9 bases align to TRBD1. Germline CDR1 MDHEN, CDR2 SYDVKM. V shed 5 bases and J 4 bases; nucleotides not matched to a gene: 5. The CDR3 has 15 amino acids.

There are a few counts of this clone. The genes are TRBV6-5 and TRBJ1-1; D is undetermined. The CDR3 has 12 amino acids. The V end was cut by 11 bases, the J end by 6 bases, with 16 bases between. Germline-derived CDR1 and CDR2 are MNHEY and SVGAGI. CDR3 coding DNA: TGTGCCGTCCCGGCGGGCGCGGCTGAAGCTTTCTTT. Translation: CAVPAGAAEAFF.